The clone carrying this T cell receptor beta chain was counted a few times. What it binds is not known. Described time point: persistent/refractory GD, antithyroid drugs over 5 years with positive TRAb. RNA isolated from PBMCs was used to make the TCR library. Patient provenance is recorded as an endocrinology department in Xi'an, China. The record originates from a study of regulatory T cells in long-lasting Graves disease. Study overall: The criterion for persistent Graves' disease was over 5 years of antithyroid drugs with positive TSH receptor antibodies. Study-level findings and limits: Limited samples may have lowered accuracy.

Germline assignment: CDR1 MNHEY and CDR2 SMNVEV (reference sequence). V was cut by 4 bases and J by 3 bases, with 16 bases left in between. CDR3 size: 15 residues. According to the study, TCR beta libraries were built with iRepertoire HTBI primers and CDR3-region Arm-PCR. TCRdb reprocessed the multiplex PCR reads via MiXCR and lists one record per CDR3 protein. The data contain 600,000 to 800,000 distinct CDR3 sequences, around 32% of them singletons. The specimen comprised peripheral blood mononuclear cells (PBMCs), sampled when the disease was refractory, from a patient treated with antithyroid drugs. The TCR comes from a female donor with Graves disease. The chain links TRBV27 to TRBJ2-7; either TRBD1 or TRBD2 may fit D (6 bases each). This chain's CDR3 is CASSSRGTKIYEQYF. CDR3 bases: TGTGCCAGCAGTTCACGCGGGACAAAGATCTACGAGCAGTACTTC.